These 2 T cell receptor beta chains share one sample of origin, sequenced in a study of blood T cell repertoires in COVID-19. TCRdb's copy holds only in-frame clones and misses some; the assay was immunoSEQ multiplex PCR. This table has 56,000 or so clones, approximately 86% appearing once. Sequenced: peripheral blood. The receptors stem from an elderly woman with active COVID-19.

The chain links TRBV6-1 to TRBJ1-5, with D uncertain. The germline CDR1 and CDR2 sequences are MNHNS and SASEGT. CDR3 length equals 16 residues. V shed 0 bases and J shed 0 bases, with 9 bases lying between them. CDR3 residues: CASSEARRSSNQPQHF. The CDR3 DNA sequence: TGTGCCAGCAGTGAAGCACGGCGGAGTAGCAATCAGCCCCAGCATTTT.

Remarks on this clone: Other DNA sequences in this specimen translate into the identical CDR3. CDR3 loop: CASSFYRGETQYF. The CDR3 nucleotides are TGTGCCAGCAGTTTTTACAGAGGGGAGACCCAGTACTTC. This chain connects TRBV28 to TRBJ2-5; possibly TRBD2 for D (5 bases). Germline CDR1 MDHEN, CDR2 SYDVKM. This CDR3 spans 13 amino acids. Trimming removed 3 bases from V and 5 bases from J, with 10 bases in between.